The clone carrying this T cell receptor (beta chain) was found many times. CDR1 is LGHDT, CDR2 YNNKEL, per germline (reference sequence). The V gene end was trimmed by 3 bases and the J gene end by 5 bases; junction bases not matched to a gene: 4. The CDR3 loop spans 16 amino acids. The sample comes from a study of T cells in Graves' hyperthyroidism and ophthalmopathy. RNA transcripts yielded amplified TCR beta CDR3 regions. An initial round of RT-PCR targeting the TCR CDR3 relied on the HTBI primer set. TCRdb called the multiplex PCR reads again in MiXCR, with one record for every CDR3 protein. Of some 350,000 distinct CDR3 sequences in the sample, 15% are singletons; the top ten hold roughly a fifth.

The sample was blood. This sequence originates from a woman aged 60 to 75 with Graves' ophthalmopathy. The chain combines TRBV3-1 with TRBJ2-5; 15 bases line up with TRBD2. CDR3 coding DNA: TGTGCCAGCAGCCAGCGGACTAGCGGGAGGGCCGAGACCCAGTACTTC. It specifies CASSQRTSGRAETQYF.